This T cell receptor beta chain stems from a study of CD8 T cells in ankylosing spondylitis. Regarding the study as a whole: Certain motif variants had earlier appeared in reactive arthritis synovial fluid and blood. There was a TCR beta motif, made of several highly homologous variants, that appeared characteristic of ankylosing spondylitis blood. Within peripheral blood, clones linked to disease were CD8+ and relatively rare.

Researchers built TCR beta libraries using quantitative 5'-RACE with molecular barcodes. Each CDR3 protein is one row after TCRdb ran MiXCR on the 5' RACE reads. The sample includes some 100,000 distinct CDR3 sequences, roughly 8.3% of them seen just once. This clonotype was seen at least ten times. Its target is unknown. Sequencing was carried out using blood, either unsorted or a sorted T cell fraction (not recorded which). This receptor was obtained from a male donor with ankylosing spondylitis or in good health (not recorded which).

The CDR3 bases are TGCGCCAGCAGCTCTCAGGACAGCACCGGGGAGCTGTTTTTT. Its protein is CASSSQDSTGELFF. This chain links TRBV5-1 with TRBJ2-2; perhaps TRBD1 as D (6 bases). Per the germline V gene, CDR1 is SGHRS and CDR2 is YFSETQ. Between the trimmed V and J ends, which lost 3 bases and 4 bases, there was a span of 10 bases. The CDR3 has 14 residues.